The 11 T cell receptor beta chains given below trace back to one sample, sequenced in a study of CD8 T cells in Susac syndrome. The RNA input was roughly 0.45 to 1 ug, and it was reverse transcribed with random hexamers. TCRdb used MiXCR to reprocess the immunoSEQ multiplex PCR reads, holding one entry per CDR3 protein. The table lists hundreds of thousands of distinct CDR3 sequences, approximately 91% of them singletons. The sequencing input was CD8+ T cells from PBMCs. The receptor source for this set is a human donor with multiple sclerosis.

The chain has TRBV27 and TRBJ2-5, with D hard to call. Germline CDR1 MNHEY, CDR2 SMNVEV (reference sequence). There are 14 residues in the CDR3. Trimming removed 2 bases at V and 5 bases at J, with 12 bases between. CDR3 sequence: CASSLVGPGETQYF. In nucleotides, the CDR3 is TGTGCCAGCAGTTTAGTAGGACCTGGGGAGACCCAGTACTTC.

This chain connects TRBV20-1 to TRBJ2-1, with TRBD2 matching over 7 bases. CDR3 length: 16 amino acids. Germline CDR1 is DFQATT and CDR2 is SNEGSKA (reference sequence). V dropped 3 bases and J dropped 5; count of bases not matched to a gene: 13. The CDR3: CSASRSAGTPHNEQFF. CDR3 nucleotides: TGCAGTGCTAGTCGCTCAGCGGGAACGCCCCACAATGAGCAGTTCTTC.

The V call is TRBV7-9, the J call TRBJ1-1, with 7 bases that match TRBD1. Germline V gene lookup returns CDR1 SEHNR and CDR2 FQNEAQ (reference sequence). V gave up 11 bases and J gave up 6 bases; unmatched junction bases: 9. The CDR3 has 12 residues. Here the CDR3 reads CAPQGVDPEAFF. CDR3 in DNA: TGTGCCCCTCAGGGGGTCGACCCTGAAGCTTTCTTT.

V is TRBV29-1 and J is TRBJ1-2, with TRBD1 identical over 9 bases. In germline, CDR1 is SQVTM, CDR2 ANQGSEA. The J segment lost 4 bases and the V segment lost 7 bases, leaving 10 bases of the junction unmatched. This CDR3 has 14 residues. The CDR3 nucleotides read TGCAGCGCACAGGGGGCGAGGTATAGCTATGGCTACACCTTC. Protein product: CSAQGARYSYGYTF.

The chain carries TRBV27 and TRBJ2-5, with TRBD2 as a possible D gene (6 bases). This CDR3 spans 16 amino acids. Germline V gives CDR1 MNHEY, CDR2 SMNVEV (reference sequence). Trimming removed 10 bases from V and 5 bases from J, with 26 bases in between. The CDR3 DNA sequence: TGTGCCACCAAAGGGCGGGGAGGAATTGTAGTTGAGACCCAGTACTTC. It encodes CATKGRGGIVVETQYF.

The V call is TRBV28, the J call TRBJ2-7; D is perhaps TRBD1 (6 bases). This CDR3 spans 12 amino acids. Between the trimmed V and J ends, which lost 4 bases and 4 bases, there was a span of 8 bases. CDR1 MDHEN and CDR2 SYDVKM come from the germline V gene. The CDR3 reads CASSSDRYEQYF. The CDR3 nucleotides are TGTGCCAGCAGTTCGGACAGATACGAGCAGTACTTC.

This sequence joins TRBV24-1 and TRBJ2-2; no clear D. Germline V gene sequence: CDR1 KGHDR, CDR2 SFDVKD. Trimming took 3 bases from V and 1 from J, leaving 14 bases between them. The CDR3 spans 17 residues. CDR3 sequence: CATSDREVTLNTGELFF. DNA of the CDR3: TGTGCCACCAGTGATAGGGAAGTTACTTTGAACACCGGGGAGCTGTTTTTT.

The CDR3 is CASSQVSQGLYEQYF. The CDR3 DNA reads as TGCGCCAGCAGCCAAGTGTCCCAGGGGCTCTACGAGCAGTACTTC. The genes are TRBV4-3 and TRBJ2-7; a possible D gene is TRBD1 (6 bases). V was cut by 1 base and J by 3 bases, with 13 bases left in between. The CDR3 loop spans 15 amino acids. Germline V lookup: CDR1 LGHNA, CDR2 YSLEER.

V and J are TRBV29-1 and TRBJ1-2; D is undetermined. The CDR3 length is 11 residues. The germline CDR1 and CDR2 sequences are SQVTM and ANQGSEA. V shed 3 bases and J shed 7 bases, with 9 bases lying between them. The CDR3 reads CSVDVGGGYTF. CDR3 DNA sequence: TGCAGCGTTGACGTCGGAGGTGGCTACACCTTC.

The chain joins TRBV3-1 to TRBJ2-1; 9 positions agree with TRBD2. Trimming removed 4 bases from V and 5 bases from J; junction bases left unmatched: 12. Germline loops: CDR1 LGHDT, CDR2 YNNKEL (reference sequence). CDR3 length: 17 residues. The CDR3 DNA reads TGTGCCAGCAGCCCGCGCCGCGGGGGGGCGCGCCACAATGAGCAGTTCTTC. This sequence encodes CASSPRRGGARHNEQFF.

This sequence joins TRBV11-2 and TRBJ2-3; no clear D. Germline V gene sequence: CDR1 SGHAT, CDR2 FQNNGV. The CDR3 has 15 amino acids. V gave up 4 bases and J gave up 4 bases, with 15 bases separating them. CDR3 nucleotides: TGTGCCAGCAGCTCCGCTAGTCTCGAACCAGATACGCAGTATTTT. It codes for CASSSASLEPDTQYF.